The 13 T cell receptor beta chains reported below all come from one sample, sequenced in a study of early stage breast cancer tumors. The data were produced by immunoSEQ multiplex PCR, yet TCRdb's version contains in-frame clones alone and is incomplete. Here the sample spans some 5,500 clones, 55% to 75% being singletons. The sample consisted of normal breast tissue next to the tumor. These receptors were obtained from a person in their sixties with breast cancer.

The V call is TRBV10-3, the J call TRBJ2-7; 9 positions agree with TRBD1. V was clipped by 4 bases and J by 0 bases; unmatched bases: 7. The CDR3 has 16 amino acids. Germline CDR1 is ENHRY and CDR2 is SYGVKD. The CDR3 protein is CAISGGGQGSSYEQYF. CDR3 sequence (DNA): TGTGCCATCAGTGGGGGAGGACAGGGGAGCTCCTACGAGCAGTACTTC.

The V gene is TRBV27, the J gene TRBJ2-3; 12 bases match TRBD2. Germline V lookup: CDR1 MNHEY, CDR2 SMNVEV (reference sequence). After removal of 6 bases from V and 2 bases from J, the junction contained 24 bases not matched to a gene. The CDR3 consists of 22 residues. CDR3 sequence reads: CASRRAPGTSGPQAFYTDTQYF. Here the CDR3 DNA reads TGTGCCAGCAGGCGGGCCCCCGGGACTAGCGGGCCACAAGCATTTTACACAGATACGCAGTATTTT.

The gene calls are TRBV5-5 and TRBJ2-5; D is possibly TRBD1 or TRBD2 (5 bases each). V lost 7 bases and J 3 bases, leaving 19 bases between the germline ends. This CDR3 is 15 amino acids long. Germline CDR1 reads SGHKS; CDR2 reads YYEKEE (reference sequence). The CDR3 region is CASGKERDREETQYF. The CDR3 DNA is TGTGCCAGCGGAAAGGAGAGGGACCGAGAAGAGACCCAGTACTTC.

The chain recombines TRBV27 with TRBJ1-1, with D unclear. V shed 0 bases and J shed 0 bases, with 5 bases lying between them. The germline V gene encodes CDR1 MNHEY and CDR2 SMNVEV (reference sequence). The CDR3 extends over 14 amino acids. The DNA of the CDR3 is TGTGCCAGCAGTTTATCGTATATGAACACTGAAGCTTTCTTT. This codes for CASSLSYMNTEAFF.

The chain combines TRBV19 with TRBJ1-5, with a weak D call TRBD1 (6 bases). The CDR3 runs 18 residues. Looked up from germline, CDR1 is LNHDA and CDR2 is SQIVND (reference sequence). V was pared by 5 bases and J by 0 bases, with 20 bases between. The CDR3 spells CASSPVPGTIDSNQPQHF. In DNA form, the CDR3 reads TGTGCCAGTAGTCCTGTGCCCGGGACAATTGATAGCAATCAGCCCCAGCATTTT.

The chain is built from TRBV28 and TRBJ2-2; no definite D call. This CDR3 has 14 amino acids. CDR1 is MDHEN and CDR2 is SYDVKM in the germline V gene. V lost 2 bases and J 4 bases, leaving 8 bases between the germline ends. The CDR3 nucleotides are TGTGCCAGCAGTTTAATGGTGGGCACCGGGGAGCTGTTTTTT. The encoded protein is CASSLMVGTGELFF.

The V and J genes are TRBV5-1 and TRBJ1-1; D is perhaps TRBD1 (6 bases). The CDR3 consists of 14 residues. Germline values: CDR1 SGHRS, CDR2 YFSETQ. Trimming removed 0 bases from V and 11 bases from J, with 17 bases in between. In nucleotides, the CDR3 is TGCGCCAGCAGCTTGGTTTCTGGGCGGACAGAGGCTTTCTTT. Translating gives CASSLVSGRTEAFF. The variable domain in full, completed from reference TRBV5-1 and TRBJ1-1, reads KAGVTQTPRYLIKTRGQQVTLSCSPISGHRSVSWYQQTPGQGLQFLFEYFSETQRNKGNFPGRFSGRQFSNSRSEMNVSTLELGDSALYLCASSLVSGRTEAFFGQGTRLTVV.

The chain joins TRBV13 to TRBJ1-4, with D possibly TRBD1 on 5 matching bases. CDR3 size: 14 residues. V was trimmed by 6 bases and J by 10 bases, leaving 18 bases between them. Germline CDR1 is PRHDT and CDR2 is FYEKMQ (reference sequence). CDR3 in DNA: TGTGCCAGCAGTTTCGACGGGGCTCCGGGAAAACTGTTTTTT. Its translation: CASSFDGAPGKLFF.

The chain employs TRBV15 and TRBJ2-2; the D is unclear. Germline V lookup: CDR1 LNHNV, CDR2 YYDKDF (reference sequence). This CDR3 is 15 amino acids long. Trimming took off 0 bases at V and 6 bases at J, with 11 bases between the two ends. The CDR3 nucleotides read TGTGCCACCAGCAGAGATTCAGCGTTTGCCGGGGAGCTGTTTTTT. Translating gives CATSRDSAFAGELFF.

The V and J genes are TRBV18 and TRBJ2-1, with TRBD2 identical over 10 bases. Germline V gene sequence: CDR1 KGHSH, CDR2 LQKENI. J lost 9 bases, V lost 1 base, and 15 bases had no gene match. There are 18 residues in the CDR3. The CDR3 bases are TGTGCCAGCTCACCACGACTAACTAGCGGGGAAACCCTTGGTGAGCAGTTCTTC. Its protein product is CASSPRLTSGETLGEQFF. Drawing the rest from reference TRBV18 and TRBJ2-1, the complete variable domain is NAGVMQNPRHLVRRRGQEARLRCSPMKGHSHVYWYRQLPEEGLKFMVYLQKENIIDESGMPKERFSAEFPKEGPSILRIQQVVRGDSAAYFCASSPRLTSGETLGEQFFGPGTRLTVL.

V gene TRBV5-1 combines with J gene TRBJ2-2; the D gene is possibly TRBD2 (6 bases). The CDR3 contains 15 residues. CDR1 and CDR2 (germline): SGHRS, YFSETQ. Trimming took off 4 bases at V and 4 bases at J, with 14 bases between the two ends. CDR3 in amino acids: CASSISGVFTGELFF. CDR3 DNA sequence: TGCGCCAGCAGCATATCGGGAGTGTTCACCGGGGAGCTGTTTTTT.

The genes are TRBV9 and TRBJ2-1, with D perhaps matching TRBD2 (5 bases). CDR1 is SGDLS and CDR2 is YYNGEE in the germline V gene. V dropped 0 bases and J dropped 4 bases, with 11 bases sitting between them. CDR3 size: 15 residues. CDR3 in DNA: TGTGCCAGCAGCGTAGCGTCCGGGGAATACAATGAGCAGTTCTTC. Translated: CASSVASGEYNEQFF.

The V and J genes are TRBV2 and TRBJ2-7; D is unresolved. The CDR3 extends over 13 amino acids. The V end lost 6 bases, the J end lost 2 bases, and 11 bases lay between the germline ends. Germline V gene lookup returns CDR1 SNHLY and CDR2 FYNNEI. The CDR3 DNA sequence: TGTGCCAGCAGCCCCGGGTCTACCTACGAGCAGTACTTC. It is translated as CASSPGSTYEQYF.